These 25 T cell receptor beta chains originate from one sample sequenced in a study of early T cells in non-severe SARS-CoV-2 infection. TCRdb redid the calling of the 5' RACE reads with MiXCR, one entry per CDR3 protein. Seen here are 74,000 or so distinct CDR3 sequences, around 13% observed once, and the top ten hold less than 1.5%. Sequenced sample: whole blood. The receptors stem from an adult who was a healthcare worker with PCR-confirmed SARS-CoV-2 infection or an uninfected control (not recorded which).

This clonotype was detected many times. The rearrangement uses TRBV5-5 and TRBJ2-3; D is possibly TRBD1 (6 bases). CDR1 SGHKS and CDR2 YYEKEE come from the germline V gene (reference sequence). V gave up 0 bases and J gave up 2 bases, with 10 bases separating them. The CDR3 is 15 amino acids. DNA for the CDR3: TGTGCCAGCAGCTTGGTTGTGGGACACACAGATACGCAGTATTTT. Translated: CASSLVVGHTDTQYF.

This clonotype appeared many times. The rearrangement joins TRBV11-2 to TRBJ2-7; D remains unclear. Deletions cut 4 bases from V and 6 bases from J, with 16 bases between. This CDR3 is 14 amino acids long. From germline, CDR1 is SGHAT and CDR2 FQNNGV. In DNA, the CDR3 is TGTGCCAGCAGCTCAATTAGTCTGCGAGGCGAGCAGTACTTC. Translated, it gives CASSSISLRGEQYF.

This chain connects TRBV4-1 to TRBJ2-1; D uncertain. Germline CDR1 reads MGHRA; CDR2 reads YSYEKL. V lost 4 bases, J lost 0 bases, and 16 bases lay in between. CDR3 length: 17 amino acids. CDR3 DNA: TGCGCCAGCAGCCTCCCTGAGGATCGCTTCTCCTACAATGAGCAGTTCTTC. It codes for CASSLPEDRFSYNEQFF.

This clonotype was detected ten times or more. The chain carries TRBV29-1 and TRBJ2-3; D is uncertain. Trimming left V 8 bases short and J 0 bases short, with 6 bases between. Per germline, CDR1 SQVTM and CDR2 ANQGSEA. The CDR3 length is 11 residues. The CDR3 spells CSLISTDTQYF. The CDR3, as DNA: TGCAGCTTGATTAGCACAGATACGCAGTATTTT.

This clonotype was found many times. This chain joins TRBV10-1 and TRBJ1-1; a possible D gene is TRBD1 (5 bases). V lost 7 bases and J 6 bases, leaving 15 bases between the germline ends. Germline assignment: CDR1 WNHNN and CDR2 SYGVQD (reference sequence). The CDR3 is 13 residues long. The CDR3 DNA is TGCGCCAGCACCCCGGACATTCGGGCTGAAGCTTTCTTT. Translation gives CASTPDIRAEAFF.

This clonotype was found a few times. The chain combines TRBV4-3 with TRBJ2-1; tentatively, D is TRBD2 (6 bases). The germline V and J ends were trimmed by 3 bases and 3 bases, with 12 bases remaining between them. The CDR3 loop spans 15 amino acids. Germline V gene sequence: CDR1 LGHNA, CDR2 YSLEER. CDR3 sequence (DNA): TGCGCCAGCAGCCAGGATAGCGGACTCTACAATGAGCAGTTCTTC. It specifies CASSQDSGLYNEQFF.

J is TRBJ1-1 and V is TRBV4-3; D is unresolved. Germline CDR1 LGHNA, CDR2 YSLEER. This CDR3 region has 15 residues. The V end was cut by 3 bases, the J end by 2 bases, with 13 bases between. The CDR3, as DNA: TGCGCCAGCAGCCAGCAACAGAGGTCAAACACTGAAGCTTTCTTT. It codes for CASSQQQRSNTEAFF.

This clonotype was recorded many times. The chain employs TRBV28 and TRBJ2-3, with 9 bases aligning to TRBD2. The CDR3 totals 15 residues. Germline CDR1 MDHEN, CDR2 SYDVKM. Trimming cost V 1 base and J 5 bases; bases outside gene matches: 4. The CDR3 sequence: CASSLSSGGIDTQYF. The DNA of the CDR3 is TGTGCCAGCAGTTTATCCAGCGGGGGGATAGATACGCAGTATTTT.

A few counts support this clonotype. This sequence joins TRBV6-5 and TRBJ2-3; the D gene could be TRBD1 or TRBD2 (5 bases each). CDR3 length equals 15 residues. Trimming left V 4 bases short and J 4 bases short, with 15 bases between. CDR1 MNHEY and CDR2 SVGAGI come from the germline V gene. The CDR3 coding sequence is TGTGCCAGCAGTTCCGTCCCGTTGGGGGCAGATACGCAGTATTTT. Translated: CASSSVPLGADTQYF.

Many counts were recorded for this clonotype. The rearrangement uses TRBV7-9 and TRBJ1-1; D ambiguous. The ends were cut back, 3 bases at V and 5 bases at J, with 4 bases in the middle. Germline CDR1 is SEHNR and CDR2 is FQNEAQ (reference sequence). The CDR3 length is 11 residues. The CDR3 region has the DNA TGTGCCAGCAGCTTTGGGACTGAAGCTTTCTTT. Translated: CASSFGTEAFF.

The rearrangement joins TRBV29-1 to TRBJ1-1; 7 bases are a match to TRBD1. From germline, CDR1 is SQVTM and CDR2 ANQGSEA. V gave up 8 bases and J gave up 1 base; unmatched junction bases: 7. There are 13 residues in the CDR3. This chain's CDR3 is CSLRQGRNTEAFF. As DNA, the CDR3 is TGCAGCCTAAGACAGGGCAGGAACACTGAAGCTTTCTTT.

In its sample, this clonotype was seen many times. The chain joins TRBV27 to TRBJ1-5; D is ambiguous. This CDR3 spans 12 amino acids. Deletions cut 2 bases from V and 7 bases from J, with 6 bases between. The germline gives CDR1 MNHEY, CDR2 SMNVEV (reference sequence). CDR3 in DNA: TGTGCCAGCAGTTTAATGGGGCAGCCCCAGCATTTT. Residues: CASSLMGQPQHF.

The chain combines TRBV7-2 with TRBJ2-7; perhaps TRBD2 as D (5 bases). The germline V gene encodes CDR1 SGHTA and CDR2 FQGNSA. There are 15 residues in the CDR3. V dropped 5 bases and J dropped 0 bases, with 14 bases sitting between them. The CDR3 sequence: CASSLPDSSSYEQYF. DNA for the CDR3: TGTGCCAGCAGCCTCCCGGACTCGAGCTCCTACGAGCAGTACTTC. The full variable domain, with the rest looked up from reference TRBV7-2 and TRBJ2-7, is GAGVSQSPSNKVTEKGKDVELRCDPISGHTALYWYRQSLGQGLEFLIYFQGNSAPDKSGLPSDRFSAERTGGSVSTLTIQRTQQEDSAVYLCASSLPDSSSYEQYFGPGTRLTVT.

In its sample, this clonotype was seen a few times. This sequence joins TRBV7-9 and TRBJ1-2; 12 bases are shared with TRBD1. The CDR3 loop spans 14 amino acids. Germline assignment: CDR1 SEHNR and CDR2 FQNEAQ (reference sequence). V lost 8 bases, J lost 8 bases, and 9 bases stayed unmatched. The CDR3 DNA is TGTGCCAGCTTGGGGACAGGGGGCAATCAAGGCTACACCTTC. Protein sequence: CASLGTGGNQGYTF.

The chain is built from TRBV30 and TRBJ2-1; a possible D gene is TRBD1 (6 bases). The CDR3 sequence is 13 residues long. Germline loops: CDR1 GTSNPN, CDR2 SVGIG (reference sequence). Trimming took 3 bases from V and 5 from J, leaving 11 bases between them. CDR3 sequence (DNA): TGTGCCTGGAGCCAGGGGATCAACAATGAGCAGTTCTTC. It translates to CAWSQGINNEQFF.

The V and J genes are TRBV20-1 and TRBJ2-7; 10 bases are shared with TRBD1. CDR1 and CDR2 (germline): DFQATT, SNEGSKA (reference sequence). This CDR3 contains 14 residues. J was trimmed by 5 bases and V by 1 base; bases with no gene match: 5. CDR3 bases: TGCAGTGCTAGAGCCGGGACAGGGGTCCACGAGCAGTACTTC. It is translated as CSARAGTGVHEQYF.

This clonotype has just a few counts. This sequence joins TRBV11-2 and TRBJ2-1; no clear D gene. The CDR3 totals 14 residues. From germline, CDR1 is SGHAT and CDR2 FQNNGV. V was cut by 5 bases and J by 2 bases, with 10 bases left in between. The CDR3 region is CASSRLRTYNEQFF. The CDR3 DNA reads TGTGCCAGCAGCCGCTTACGGACCTACAATGAGCAGTTCTTC.

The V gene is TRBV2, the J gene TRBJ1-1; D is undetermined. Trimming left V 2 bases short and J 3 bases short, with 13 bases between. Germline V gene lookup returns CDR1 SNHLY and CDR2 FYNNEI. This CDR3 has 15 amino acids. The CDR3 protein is CASSEQGPRDTEAFF. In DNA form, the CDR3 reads TGTGCCAGCAGTGAACAAGGGCCGAGGGACACTGAAGCTTTCTTT.

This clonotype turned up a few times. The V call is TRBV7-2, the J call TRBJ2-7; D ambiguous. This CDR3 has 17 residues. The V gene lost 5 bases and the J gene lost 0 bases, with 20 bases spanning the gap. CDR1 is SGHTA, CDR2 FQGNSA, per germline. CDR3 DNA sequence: TGTGCCAGCAGCCCACTTAGGTATCGCAGCAGCTCCTACGAGCAGTACTTC. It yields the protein CASSPLRYRSSSYEQYF.

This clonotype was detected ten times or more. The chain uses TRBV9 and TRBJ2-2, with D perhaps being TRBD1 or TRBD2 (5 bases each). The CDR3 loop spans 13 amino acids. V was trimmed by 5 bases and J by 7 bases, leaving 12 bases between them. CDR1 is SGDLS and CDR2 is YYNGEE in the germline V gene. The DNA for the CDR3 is TGTGCCAGCAGTGAACCTGGGGGCGGGGAGCTGTTTTTT. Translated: CASSEPGGGELFF.

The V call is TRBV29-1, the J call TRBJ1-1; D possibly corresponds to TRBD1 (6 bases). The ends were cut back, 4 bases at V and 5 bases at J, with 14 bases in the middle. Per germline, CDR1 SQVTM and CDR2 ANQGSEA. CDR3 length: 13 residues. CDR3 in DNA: TGCAGCGTTGTAACAGGGACTGATACTGAAGCTTTCTTT. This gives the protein CSVVTGTDTEAFF.

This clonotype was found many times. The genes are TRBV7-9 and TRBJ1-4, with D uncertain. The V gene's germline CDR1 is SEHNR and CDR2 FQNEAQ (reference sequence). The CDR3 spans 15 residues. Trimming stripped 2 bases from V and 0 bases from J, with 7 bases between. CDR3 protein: CASSLTRATNEKLFF. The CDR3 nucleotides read TGTGCCAGCAGCTTAACGCGCGCAACTAATGAAAAACTGTTTTTT.

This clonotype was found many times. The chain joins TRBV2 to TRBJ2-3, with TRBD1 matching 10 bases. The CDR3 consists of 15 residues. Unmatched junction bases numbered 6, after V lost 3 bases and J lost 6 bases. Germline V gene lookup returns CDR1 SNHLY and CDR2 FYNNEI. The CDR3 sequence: CASSEWGQGSDTQYF. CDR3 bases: TGTGCCAGCAGTGAGTGGGGACAGGGGTCGGATACGCAGTATTTT.

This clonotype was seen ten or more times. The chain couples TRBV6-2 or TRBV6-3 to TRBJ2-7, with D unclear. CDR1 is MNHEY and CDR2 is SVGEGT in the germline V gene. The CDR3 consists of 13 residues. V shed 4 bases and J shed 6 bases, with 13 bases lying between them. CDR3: CASSFQVAFEQYF. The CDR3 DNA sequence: TGTGCCAGCAGTTTCCAAGTTGCCTTCGAGCAGTACTTC.

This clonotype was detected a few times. CDR3 residues: CAIKSHGRADEQFF. DNA of the CDR3: TGTGCCATTAAGAGCCACGGCAGGGCGGATGAGCAGTTCTTC. This chain links TRBV10-3 with TRBJ2-1, with D possibly TRBD1 on 5 matching bases. The CDR3 contains 14 residues. Germline CDR1 and CDR2: ENHRY and SYGVKD. Trimming took 9 bases from V and 8 from J, leaving 20 bases between them.